The clone carrying this TCR beta chain appeared a single time. The data belong to a study of blood T cell repertoires in COVID-19. TCRdb's copy holds only in-frame clones and misses some; the assay was immunoSEQ multiplex PCR. Here the sample spans under 85,000 clones, roughly 87% being singletons. The ends lost 3 bases at V and 6 bases at J; junction bases unmatched: 2. CDR1 and CDR2 from the germline V gene are SEHNR and FQNEAQ (reference sequence). The CDR3 is 14 amino acids. Specimen: peripheral blood. J is TRBJ1-4 and V is TRBV7-9, with 9 bases that match TRBD1. The TCR sequence derives from a man between 65 and 80 years old with acute or convalescent COVID-19. The CDR3 loop is CASSLGQGDEKLFF. For the CDR3, the DNA is TGTGCCAGCAGCTTGGGACAGGGCGATGAAAAACTGTTTTTT.